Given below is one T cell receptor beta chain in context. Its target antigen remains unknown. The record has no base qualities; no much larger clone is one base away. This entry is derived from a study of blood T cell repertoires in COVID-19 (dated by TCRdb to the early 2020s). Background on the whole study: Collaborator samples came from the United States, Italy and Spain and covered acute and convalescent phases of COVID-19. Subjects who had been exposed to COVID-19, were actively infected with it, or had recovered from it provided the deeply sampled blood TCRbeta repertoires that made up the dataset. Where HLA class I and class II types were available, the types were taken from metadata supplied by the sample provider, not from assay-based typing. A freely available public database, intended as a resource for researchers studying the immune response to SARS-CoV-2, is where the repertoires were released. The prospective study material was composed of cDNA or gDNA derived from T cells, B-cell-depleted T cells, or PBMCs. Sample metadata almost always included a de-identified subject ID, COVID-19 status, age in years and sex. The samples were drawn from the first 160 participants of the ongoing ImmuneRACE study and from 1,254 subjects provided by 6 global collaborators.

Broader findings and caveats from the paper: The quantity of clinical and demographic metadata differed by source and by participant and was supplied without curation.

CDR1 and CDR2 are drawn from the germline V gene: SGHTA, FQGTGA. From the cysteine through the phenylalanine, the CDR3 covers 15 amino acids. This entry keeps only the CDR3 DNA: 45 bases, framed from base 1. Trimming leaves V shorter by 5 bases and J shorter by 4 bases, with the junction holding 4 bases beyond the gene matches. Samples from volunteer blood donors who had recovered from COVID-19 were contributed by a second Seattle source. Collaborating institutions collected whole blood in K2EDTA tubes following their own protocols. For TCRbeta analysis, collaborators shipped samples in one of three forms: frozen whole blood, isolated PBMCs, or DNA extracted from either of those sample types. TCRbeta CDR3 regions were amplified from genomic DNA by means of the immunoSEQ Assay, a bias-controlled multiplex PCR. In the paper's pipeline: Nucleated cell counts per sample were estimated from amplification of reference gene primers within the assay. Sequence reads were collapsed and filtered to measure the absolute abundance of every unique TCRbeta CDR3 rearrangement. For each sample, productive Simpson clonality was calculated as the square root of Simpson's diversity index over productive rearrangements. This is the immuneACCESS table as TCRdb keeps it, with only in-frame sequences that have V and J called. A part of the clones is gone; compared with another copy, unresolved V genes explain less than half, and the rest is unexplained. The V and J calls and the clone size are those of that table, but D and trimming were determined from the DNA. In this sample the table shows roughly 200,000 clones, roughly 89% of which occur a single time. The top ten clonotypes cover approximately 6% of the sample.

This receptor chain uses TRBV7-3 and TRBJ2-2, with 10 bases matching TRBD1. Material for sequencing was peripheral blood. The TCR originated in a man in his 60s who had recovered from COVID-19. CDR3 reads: CASSQDRGFTGELFF. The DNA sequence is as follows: TGTGCCAGCAGCCAGGACAGGGGGTTCACCGGGGAGCTGTTTTTT.